Reported below is one T cell receptor beta chain. The entry originates in a study of blood T cell repertoires in COVID-19. About the study: COVID-19 samples collected from the United States, Italy and Spain covered acute and convalescent phases.

The authors' processing: Estimation of nucleated cell counts relied on the amplification of reference gene primers. TCRdb's copy holds only in-frame clones and misses some; the assay was immunoSEQ multiplex PCR. The DNA was the basis for D and trimming; V, J and clone size are from that table. The profile shows some 80,000 clones, roughly 80% of them singletons. Trimming left V 1 base short and J 3 bases short, with 10 bases between. There are 14 residues in the CDR3. Germline CDR1 LGHDT, CDR2 YNNKEL (reference sequence). Sequenced: peripheral blood. This rearrangement joins TRBV3-1 (or the pseudogene TRBV3-2) to TRBJ2-7; a weak D match, TRBD1 (6 bases). The sequence came from a woman between 70 and 85 years old with acute or convalescent COVID-19. CDR3 in amino acids: CASSQGAGDYEQYF. The CDR3 DNA is TGTGCCAGCAGCCAAGGAGCAGGGGACTACGAGCAGTACTTC.